This TCR beta chain stems from a study of tumor T cells in aggressive B-cell lymphoma. This CDR3 is built from 19 residues. CDR1 and CDR2 from the germline V gene are SGHRS and YFSETQ. V lost 4 bases to trimming and J lost 1 base; unmatched junction nucleotides: 17. The data were produced by immunoSEQ multiplex PCR, yet TCRdb's version contains in-frame clones alone and is incomplete. The data contain about 3,000 clones, around 82% of them seen just once; the ten biggest clones take up around 16%. This TCR was recovered from an adult with diffuse large B cell lymphoma. The V and J genes are TRBV5-1 and TRBJ1-1; 9 bases align to TRBD1. Sequences were obtained from tumor tissue. In nucleotides, the CDR3 is TGCGCCAGCAGCCCTTCGACCGGGACAGGGTCGTTTGGGAACACTGAAGCTTTCTTT. Its protein product is CASSPSTGTGSFGNTEAFF.